What follows are 26 T cell receptor beta chains derived from one specimen sequenced in a study of post-analysis software for immune sequencing data. Whole-study results and caveats: There were about five TRBV segments more frequent in patients than controls, and TRBV5-6, TRBV5-1 and TRBV20-1 were among them.

Unique-molecular-identifier-tagged TCR beta cDNA libraries were used. TCRdb itself ran the PCR reads through MiXCR, one entry per CDR3 protein. The data show 250,000 to 300,000 distinct CDR3 sequences, 35% to 40% seen once. Their antigens are not known. The sequencing input was blood. Source of these receptors: a girl between 10 and 17 years old with multiple sclerosis.

J is TRBJ1-6 and V is TRBV20-1; 9 bases align to TRBD1. V trimming: 3 bases; J trimming: 9 bases; junction bases outside the gene matches: 9. Germline assignment: CDR1 DFQATT and CDR2 SNEGSKA (reference sequence). This CDR3 is 15 amino acids long. The CDR3 reads CSASATGGRGSPLHF. CDR3 bases: TGCAGTGCTAGCGCAACAGGGGGCCGGGGTTCACCCCTCCACTTT.

This clonotype was found many times. V gene TRBV27 combines with J gene TRBJ2-5; the match to TRBD1 covers 8 bases. The V gene end was trimmed by 6 bases and the J gene end by 1 base; junction bases not matched to a gene: 7. This CDR3 region has 15 residues. The germline V gene encodes CDR1 MNHEY and CDR2 SMNVEV (reference sequence). CDR3 coding DNA: TGTGCCAGCAGGGGGACAGGCCAAATCCAAGAGACCCAGTACTTC. Translating it yields CASRGTGQIQETQYF.

The chain joins TRBV30 to TRBJ1-5; TRBD1 might be the D (6 bases). Trimming left V 0 bases short and J 7 bases short, with 10 bases between. CDR1 is GTSNPN and CDR2 is SVGIG in the germline V gene (reference sequence). CDR3 length: 13 residues. The CDR3 region has the DNA TGTGCCTGGAGTGTACAAAGGGGGCAGCCCCAGCATTTT. Its protein product is CAWSVQRGQPQHF.

This clonotype was seen repeatedly, ten times or more. The chain uses TRBV7-2 and TRBJ1-1, with no clear D. Germline V lookup: CDR1 SGHTA, CDR2 FQGNSA. The length of the CDR3 is 13 residues. V lost 4 bases, J lost 4 bases, and 10 bases lay in between. The CDR3 nucleotides are TGTGCCAGCAGCTCCCATCTGGGCACTGAAGCTTTCTTT. Its translation is CASSSHLGTEAFF.

This clonotype was picked up many times. This chain joins TRBV7-3 and TRBJ2-1, with 9 bases lining up with TRBD2. The CDR3 has 15 residues. CDR1 and CDR2 (germline): SGHTA, FQGTGA. Unmatched junction bases numbered 6, after V lost 5 bases and J lost 4 bases. The CDR3: CASSQRLAAYNEQFF. The CDR3 region has the DNA TGTGCCAGCAGCCAGAGACTAGCGGCTTACAATGAGCAGTTCTTC.

The V and J genes are TRBV25-1 and TRBJ2-7; D perhaps matches TRBD1 (6 bases). CDR3 length: 15 residues. Germline CDR1 reads MGHDK; CDR2 reads SYGVNS. Trimming took off 3 bases at V and 7 bases at J, with 19 bases between the two ends. The CDR3 here is CASSDHDRITREQYF. The DNA of the CDR3 is TGTGCCAGCAGTGATCACGACAGGATCACTAGAGAGCAGTACTTC.

The chain uses TRBV4-1 and TRBJ2-1, with 9 nucleotides matching TRBD1. CDR3 size: 17 residues. Germline CDR1 reads MGHRA; CDR2 reads YSYEKL. V lost 2 bases to trimming and J lost 4 bases; unmatched junction nucleotides: 9. The CDR3 nucleotides read TGCGCCAGCAGCCAAACCTCCGGGACAGGGATTTACAATGAGCAGTTCTTC. Protein: CASSQTSGTGIYNEQFF.

Concerning this clonotype: Possible read error: a much larger clone is one base away. V usage is TRBV20-1 and J usage is TRBJ2-1; 9 bases are a match to TRBD2. Germline V gene data show CDR1 as DFQATT and CDR2 as SNEGSKA (reference sequence). The CDR3 loop spans 16 amino acids. The ends lost 2 bases at V and 4 bases at J; junction bases unmatched: 9. This CDR3 is CSARPGGSGSYNEQFF. The CDR3 DNA sequence: TGCAGTGCTAGACCGGGGGGTAGCGGGAGTTACAATGAGCAGTTCTTC.

At least ten counts were recorded for this clonotype. The J gene is TRBJ2-1, the V gene TRBV7-9; D is perhaps TRBD2 (6 bases). The CDR3 is 14 amino acids. Looked up from germline, CDR1 is SEHNR and CDR2 is FQNEAQ (reference sequence). Trimming shortened V by 5 bases and J by 9 bases, and 17 bases separated the two germline ends. This CDR3 is CASSARPTSFEQFF. The CDR3, as DNA: TGTGCCAGCAGCGCTCGGCCGACTAGTTTTGAGCAGTTCTTC.

This clonotype has ten or more counts. V usage is TRBV24-1 and J usage is TRBJ2-5, with 11 bases aligning to TRBD1. In germline, CDR1 is KGHDR, CDR2 SFDVKD. Unmatched junction bases numbered 9, after V lost 5 bases and J lost 5 bases. The CDR3 has 16 amino acids. CDR3 sequence (DNA): TGTGCCACCAGTGCGTCCGGGACAGGGGGTTTGGAGACCCAGTACTTC. This encodes CATSASGTGGLETQYF.

In this sample, this clonotype turned up many times. The CDR3, as DNA: TGCGCCAGCAGCTTGGGACAGGGGATAAACACAGATACGCAGTATTTT. It translates to CASSLGQGINTDTQYF. The V and J genes are TRBV5-1 and TRBJ2-3; 8 positions match TRBD1. This CDR3 spans 16 amino acids. Germline loops: CDR1 SGHRS, CDR2 YFSETQ. J was trimmed by 2 bases and V by 0 bases; bases with no gene match: 5.

Details on this clonotype: An end of the junction differs from the germline gene, which may be a read error. In DNA, the CDR3 is TGTGCCAGCAGCGTAGGGACTAGCGATCTAATGGAGACCCAATACTTC. The encoded protein is CASSVGTSDLMETQYF. The chain recombines TRBV9 with TRBJ2-5; 9 bases are a match to TRBD2. CDR1 is SGDLS, CDR2 YYNGEE, per germline. CDR3 length equals 16 residues.

Worth noting for this clonotype: A clone one base away is much larger, so this may be a read error. This chain connects TRBV20-1 to TRBJ1-5, with 9 bases that match TRBD1. Germline CDR1 DFQATT, CDR2 SNEGSKA (reference sequence). The CDR3 totals 15 residues. The CDR3 nucleotides are TGCAGTGCTAGAGATGGGGGACAGGGCTTTCGGCCCCTGCATTTT. It translates to CSARDGGQGFRPLHF.

This clonotype was recorded only once. A much larger clone lies a single base off, so this may be a read error. The V gene is TRBV2, the J gene TRBJ1-5, with 9 bases fitting TRBD1. V was clipped by 6 bases and J by 5 bases; unmatched bases: 2. Germline V CDR1 and CDR2: SNHLY, FYNNEI. The CDR3 runs to 13 residues. The CDR3 reads CASSRQGDQPQHF. The CDR3, as DNA: TGTGCCAGCAGCAGACAGGGGGATCAGCCCCAGCATTTT.

The chain is built from TRBV20-1 and TRBJ2-1; D possibly corresponds to TRBD1 (7 bases). V dropped 7 bases and J dropped 1 base, with 11 bases sitting between them. CDR1 is DFQATT and CDR2 is SNEGSKA in the germline V gene (reference sequence). The CDR3 length is 13 residues. DNA of the CDR3: TGCAGTGTGACAGGGAGGTCCTACAATGAGCAGTTCTTC. This sequence encodes CSVTGRSYNEQFF.

The rearrangement uses TRBV3-1 and TRBJ2-5; 7 bases match TRBD2. CDR3 length: 16 amino acids. The V segment lost 1 base and the J segment 1 base; nucleotides outside the gene matches: 6. Germline loops: CDR1 LGHDT, CDR2 YNNKEL (reference sequence). The CDR3 region is CASSQGGLGPQETQYF. CDR3 sequence (DNA): TGTGCCAGCAGCCAAGGTGGACTAGGACCCCAAGAGACCCAGTACTTC.

This clonotype was counted a few times. V is TRBV7-9 and J is TRBJ2-2; 8 bases map to TRBD1. Germline V lookup: CDR1 SEHNR, CDR2 FQNEAQ (reference sequence). After removal of 4 bases from V and 4 bases from J, the junction contained 5 bases not matched to a gene. This CDR3 spans 15 amino acids. The CDR3 protein is CASSSTGDGTGELFF. For the CDR3, the DNA is TGTGCCAGCAGCTCGACAGGGGACGGCACCGGGGAGCTGTTTTTT.

The sample holds many counts of this clonotype. This chain uses TRBV7-6 with TRBJ1-5; D is uncertain. Per the germline V gene, CDR1 is SGHVS and CDR2 is FNYEAQ. Trimming shortened V by 2 bases and J by 7 bases, and 9 bases separated the two germline ends. The length of the CDR3 is 13 residues. Here the CDR3 reads CASSLNSGQPQHF. The CDR3 DNA reads as TGTGCCAGCAGCTTAAATTCCGGCCAGCCCCAGCATTTT.

J is TRBJ1-2 and V is TRBV11-1; D might be TRBD1 (6 bases). The CDR3 spans 12 residues. Germline values: CDR1 SGHAT, CDR2 FQDESV (reference sequence). The V gene lost 5 bases and the J gene lost 13 bases, with 17 bases spanning the gap. The chain's CDR3 is CASSQDSPQVTF. The CDR3 DNA follows: TGTGCCAGCAGCCAGGACAGCCCCCAAGTCACCTTC.

This clonotype showed up many times. J is TRBJ2-5 and V is TRBV20-1; 10 bases are shared with TRBD2. V lost 6 bases to trimming and J lost 2 bases; unmatched junction nucleotides: 12. CDR3 length equals 16 residues. Germline-derived CDR1 and CDR2 are DFQATT and SNEGSKA (reference sequence). In DNA, the CDR3 is TGCAGTGCCATTCGGTCTAGCGGGGGAGCTCAAGAGACCCAGTACTTC. Amino acid sequence: CSAIRSSGGAQETQYF.

The chain recombines TRBV3-1 with TRBJ1-3, with D unclear. Germline V gives CDR1 LGHDT, CDR2 YNNKEL (reference sequence). CDR3 length: 16 residues. Trimming left V 5 bases short and J 0 bases short, with 14 bases between. The CDR3 nucleotides read TGTGCCAGCAGCTTAACGGGTTGGCGCTCTGGAAACACCATATATTTT. It encodes CASSLTGWRSGNTIYF.

The rearrangement uses TRBV4-1 and TRBJ1-5; 8 bases are a match to TRBD1. Losses at the gene ends were 3 bases for V and 3 bases for J; bases not matched to a gene: 10. In germline, CDR1 is MGHRA, CDR2 YSYEKL. The CDR3 is 17 residues long. The CDR3 protein is CASSQTKDRGANQPQHF. CDR3 DNA: TGCGCCAGCAGCCAGACCAAAGACAGGGGAGCCAATCAGCCCCAGCATTTT.

Remarks on this clonotype: A much larger clone differs by one base, so this may be a read error. The chain links TRBV10-3 to TRBJ1-1, with unresolved D. This CDR3 is built from 13 residues. The germline gives CDR1 ENHRY, CDR2 SYGVKD. The CDR3 DNA sequence: TGTGCCACCCAAACAGAAGTGAACACTGAAACTTTCTTT. It codes for CATQTEVNTETFF.

The sample holds many counts of this clonotype. The chain joins TRBV4-1 to TRBJ1-5; D not certain. The V end lost 4 bases, the J end lost 1 base, and 8 bases lay between the germline ends. This CDR3 has 14 residues. The V gene's germline CDR1 is MGHRA and CDR2 YSYEKL. CDR3 region: CASSLQQSNQPQHF. DNA for the CDR3: TGCGCCAGCAGCCTTCAGCAGAGCAATCAGCCCCAGCATTTT.

The genes are TRBV12-3 or TRBV12-4 and TRBJ2-7, with D tentatively TRBD1 or TRBD2 (7 bases each). The J call may be wrong; the DNA end is better matched by TRBJ2-5. CDR3 length: 17 amino acids. The CDR3 region is CASSPSRGGGGLETQYF. CDR3 sequence (DNA): TGTGCCAGCAGTCCCAGCCGAGGGGGCGGGGGTTTGGAGACCCAGTACTTC.

This clonotype came up a few times. It may be a read error: a sequence one base away is much more abundant. The chain combines TRBV7-2 with TRBJ2-7; 16 nucleotides line up with TRBD2. The CDR3 is 15 amino acids. Trimming at V came to 5 bases and at J to 7 bases, leaving 5 bases not matched to a gene. The germline gives CDR1 SGHTA, CDR2 FQGNSA. CDR3 residues: CASSPGLAGGNEQYF. The CDR3 coding sequence is TGTGCCAGCAGCCCGGGACTAGCGGGAGGGAATGAGCAGTACTTC.